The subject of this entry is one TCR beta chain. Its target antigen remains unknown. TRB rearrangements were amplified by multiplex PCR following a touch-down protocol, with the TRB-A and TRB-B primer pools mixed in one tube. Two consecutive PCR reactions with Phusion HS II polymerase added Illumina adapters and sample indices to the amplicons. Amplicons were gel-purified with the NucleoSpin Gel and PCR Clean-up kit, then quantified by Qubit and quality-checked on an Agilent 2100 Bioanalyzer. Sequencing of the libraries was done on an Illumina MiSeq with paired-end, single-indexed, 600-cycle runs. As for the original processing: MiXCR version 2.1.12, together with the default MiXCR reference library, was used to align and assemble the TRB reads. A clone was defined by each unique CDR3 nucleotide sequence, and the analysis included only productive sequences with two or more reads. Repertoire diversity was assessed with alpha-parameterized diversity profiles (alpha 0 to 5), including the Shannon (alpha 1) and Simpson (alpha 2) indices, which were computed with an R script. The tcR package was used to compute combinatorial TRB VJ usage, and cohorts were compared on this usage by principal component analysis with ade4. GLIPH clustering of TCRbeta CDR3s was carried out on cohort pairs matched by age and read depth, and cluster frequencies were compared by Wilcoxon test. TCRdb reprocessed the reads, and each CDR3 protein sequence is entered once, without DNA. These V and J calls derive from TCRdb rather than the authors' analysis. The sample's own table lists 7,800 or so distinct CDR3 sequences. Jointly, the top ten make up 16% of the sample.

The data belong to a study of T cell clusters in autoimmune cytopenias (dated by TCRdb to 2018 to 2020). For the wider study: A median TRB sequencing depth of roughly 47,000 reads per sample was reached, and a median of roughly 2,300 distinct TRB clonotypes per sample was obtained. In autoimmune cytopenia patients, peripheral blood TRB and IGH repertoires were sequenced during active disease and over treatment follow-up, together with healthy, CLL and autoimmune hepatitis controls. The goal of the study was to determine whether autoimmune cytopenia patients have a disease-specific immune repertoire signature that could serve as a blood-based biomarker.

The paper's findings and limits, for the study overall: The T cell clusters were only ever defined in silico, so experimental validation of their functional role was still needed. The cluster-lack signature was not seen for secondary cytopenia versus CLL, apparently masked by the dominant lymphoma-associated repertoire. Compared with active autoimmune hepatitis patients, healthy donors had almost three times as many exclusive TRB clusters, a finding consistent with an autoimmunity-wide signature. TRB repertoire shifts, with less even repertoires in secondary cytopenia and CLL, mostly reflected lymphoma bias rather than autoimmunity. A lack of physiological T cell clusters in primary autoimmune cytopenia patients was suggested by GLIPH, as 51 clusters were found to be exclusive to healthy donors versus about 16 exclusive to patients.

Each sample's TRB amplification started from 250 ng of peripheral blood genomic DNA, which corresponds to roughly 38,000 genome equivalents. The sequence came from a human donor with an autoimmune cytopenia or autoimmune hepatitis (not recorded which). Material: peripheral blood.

The CDR3 protein: CASARQVTYEQYF. The chain joins TRBV12-3 or TRBV12-4 to TRBJ2-7; TCRdb indicates TRBD1, and absent DNA this call remains unverified. The CDR3 runs 13 amino acids, cysteine and phenylalanine included. The record lacks a DNA sequence.